Below, one TCR beta chain is given with its context. Its antigen is not identified. Together with a sample-barcoded 5' primer, a J-beta primer mix was included in a second PCR lasting roughly 6 to 12 cycles. Every cDNA molecule carried a tag from a template-switch adaptor bearing 12 random nucleotides. Every sample produced at least 3 million CDR3-containing paired-end reads. TCRdb re-analysed the 5' RACE reads in MiXCR, keeping a single row per CDR3 protein. This table has about a million distinct CDR3 sequences, about 44% appearing once. V gave up 4 bases and J gave up 11 bases; unmatched junction bases: 5. CDR3 size: 12 residues. The data were obtained in a study of blood T cells in healthy people across ages. Overall study results and limits: Total diversity from one million sequenced T cells was likely underestimated.

The rearrangement joins TRBV12-3 or TRBV12-4 to TRBJ2-5; 9 bases align to TRBD1. This receptor was identified in a young man in good health. The sequenced material came from blood. CDR3 residues: CASSSQGQGQYF. For the CDR3, the DNA is TGTGCCAGCAGTTCGCAGGGACAGGGTCAGTACTTC.